This TCR beta chain was sequenced for a study of blood T cells in healthy people across ages. With a J-beta primer mix and a sample-barcoded 5' primer, a second PCR ran 7 to 11 cycles. TCRdb recomputed calls from the 5' RACE reads with MiXCR, one row per CDR3 protein. The sample lists approximately 1,700,000 distinct CDR3 sequences; approximately 39% were seen once. This clonotype has only one observation. This CDR3 is built from 12 residues. Trimming cost V 3 bases and J 9 bases, with 9 bases left between them. Germline CDR1 is DFQATT and CDR2 is SNEGSKA (reference sequence). The gene calls are TRBV20-1 and TRBJ1-6; D possibly corresponds to TRBD1 (5 bases). The source is a human donor in good health. Input material: blood. CDR3 sequence (DNA): TGCAGTGCTAGGTTCCAGGGTTCACCCCTCCACTTT. This codes for CSARFQGSPLHF.